This T cell receptor (beta chain) was captured by sequencing in a study of shared clonotypes between healthy human individuals. Notes on the study in general: Clonotype sharing among donors likely depends on sequencing depth.

Here immunoSEQ multiplex PCR was the method, and the copy in TCRdb shows in-frame clones only, minus some. Of over a million clones in the sample, approximately 80% were seen once. Points on this clone: Its antigen is not known.

Germline-derived CDR1 and CDR2 are SNHLY and FYNNEI. The CDR3 consists of 15 residues. Trimming shortened V by 4 bases and J by 1 base, and 13 bases separated the two germline ends. Specimen: memory CD4+ T cells from PBMCs. The subset here: CD45RA-negative fraction. The sequence was obtained from a man in his late teens or twenties in good health. Some clones in this sample may be carry-over from other donors' samples. V is TRBV2 and J is TRBJ2-5, with D perhaps TRBD1 (6 bases). CDR3 sequence reads: CASSATGTPQETQYF. Here the CDR3 DNA reads TGTGCCAGCAGTGCGACAGGAACCCCCCAAGAGACCCAGTACTTC.